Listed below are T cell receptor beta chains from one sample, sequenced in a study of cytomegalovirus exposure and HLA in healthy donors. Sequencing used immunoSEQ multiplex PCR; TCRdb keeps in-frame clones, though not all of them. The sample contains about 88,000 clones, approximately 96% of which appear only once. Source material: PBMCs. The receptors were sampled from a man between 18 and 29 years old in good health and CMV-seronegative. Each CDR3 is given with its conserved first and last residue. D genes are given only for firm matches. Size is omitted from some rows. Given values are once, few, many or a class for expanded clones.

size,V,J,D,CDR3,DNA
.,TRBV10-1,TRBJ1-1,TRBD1,CASIPTGGHTEAFF,TGCGCCAGCATTCCGACAGGGGGCCACACTGAAGCTTTCTTT
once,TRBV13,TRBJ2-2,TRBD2,CASSAGTRGAGELFF,TGTGCCAGCAGCGCCGGGACTAGAGGGGCCGGGGAGCTGTTTTTT
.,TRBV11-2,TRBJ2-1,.,CASSFGYNEQFF,TGTGCCAGCAGCTTCGGCTACAATGAGCAGTTCTTC
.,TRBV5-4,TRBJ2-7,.,CASSLEGTLYEQYF,TGTGCCAGCAGCTTGGAGGGGACACTCTACGAGCAGTACTTC
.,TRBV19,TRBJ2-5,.,CASSISETQYF,TGTGCCAGTAGTATCAGTGAGACCCAGTACTTC
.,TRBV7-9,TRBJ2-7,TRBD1,CASSFAGQGRQYF,TGTGCCAGCAGCTTCGCCGGACAGGGGAGGCAGTACTTC
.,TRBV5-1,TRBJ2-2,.,CASSPTQGFAGELFF,TGCGCCAGCAGCCCAACCCAGGGATTCGCCGGGGAGCTGTTTTTT
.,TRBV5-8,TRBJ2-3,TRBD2,CASSPTSGNSADTQYF,TGTGCCAGCAGCCCCACTAGCGGCAATAGTGCAGATACGCAGTATTTT
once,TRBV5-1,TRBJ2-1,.,CASSLNAGAYNEQFF,TGCGCCAGCAGCTTGAACGCCGGGGCCTACAATGAGCAGTTCTTC
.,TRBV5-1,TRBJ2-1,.,CASRRAGSSYNEQFF,TGCGCCAGCAGGAGGGCCGGGAGCTCCTACAATGAGCAGTTCTTC
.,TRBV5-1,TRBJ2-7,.,CASSLAPGGTYEQYF,TGCGCCAGCAGCTTGGCGCCAGGGGGGACCTACGAGCAGTACTTC
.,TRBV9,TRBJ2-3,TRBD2,CASSGGTSGRGGSDTQYF,TGTGCCAGCAGCGGGGGGACTAGCGGGAGAGGCGGTTCAGATACGCAGTATTTT
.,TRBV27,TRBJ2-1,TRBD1,CASSSGTGGNEQFF,TGTGCCAGCAGTTCCGGGACAGGGGGCAATGAGCAGTTCTTC
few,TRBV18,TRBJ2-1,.,CASSRMTEYNEQFF,TGTGCCAGCTCACGAATGACTGAATACAATGAGCAGTTCTTC
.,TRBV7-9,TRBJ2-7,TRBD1,CASSLARGTGGEVYF,TGTGCCAGCAGCTTAGCGCGGGGAACAGGGGGCGAGGTGTACTTC
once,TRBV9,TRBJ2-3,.,CASSSRLESQDTQYF,TGTGCCAGCAGCTCCCGACTAGAGTCTCAAGATACGCAGTATTTT
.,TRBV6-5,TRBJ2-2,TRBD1,CASGTVNTGELFF,TGTGCCAGTGGGACAGTTAACACCGGGGAGCTGTTTTTT
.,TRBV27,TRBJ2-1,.,CASSSRRGDNEQFF,TGTGCCAGCAGTTCCAGGCGGGGAGACAATGAGCAGTTCTTC
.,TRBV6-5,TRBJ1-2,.,CASSYSGRGYGYTF,TGTGCCAGCAGTTACTCCGGCAGGGGCTATGGCTACACCTTC